Described below is a single T cell receptor beta chain sequence and its context. The data stem from a study of blood T cell repertoires in COVID-19. At the level of the study: Sites in the United States, Italy and Spain provided acute and convalescent COVID-19 samples. T cells, B-cell-depleted T cells, or PBMCs supplied cDNA or gDNA.

The CDR3 consists of 18 residues. The J segment lost 0 bases and the V segment lost 2 bases, leaving 9 bases of the junction unmatched. Per germline, CDR1 SGHTA and CDR2 FQGNSA. Here immunoSEQ multiplex PCR was the method, and the copy in TCRdb shows in-frame clones only, minus some. The sample gives hundreds of thousands of clones, around four fifths of which show up once; roughly 7.6% is in the top ten. This sequence joins TRBV7-2 and TRBJ2-3, with TRBD2 matching over 9 bases. The clonotype comes from a woman between 50 and 59 years old with acute or convalescent COVID-19. What was sequenced was peripheral blood. CDR3 DNA sequence: TGTGCCAGCAGCTTAAAGTTTGGACTAGCGTCTAGCACAGATACGCAGTATTTT. Translation gives CASSLKFGLASSTDTQYF.